These T cell receptor beta chains were read from a single sample in a study of T cell responses to AZD1222 COVID-19 vaccine. Only in-frame clones appear in the TCRdb table, and some are missing; sequencing was by immunoSEQ multiplex PCR. Found here are about 120,000 clones, 92% of them singletons; the top ten hold 14%. Sequencing was performed on peripheral blood, taken on day 0 of AZD1222 vaccination. These receptors all stem from an adult in good health. The CDR3 runs from the conserved cysteine through the conserved F or W. Each record gives: CDR3 DNA, CDR3 protein, D gene, clone size, CDR3 length, J gene, V gene. D genes are given only for firm matches. Size tells how often a clone was seen (once, few, many) or the class of an expanded clone, and some rows leave it out.

TGTGCCAGCAGCCAAGCCAATTCACCCCTCCACTTT | CASSQANSPLHF | - | - | 12 | TRBJ1-6 | TRBV3-1/TRBV3-2
TGTGCCAGCAGCCAAGATCGGAACCTAGCGGGAGAGTACTACAATGAGCAGTTCTTC | CASSQDRNLAGEYYNEQFF | TRBD2 | once | 19 | TRBJ2-1 | TRBV3-1/TRBV3-2
TGTGCCACCATTTCAAAAACAAGGCGGACCCGGGACAGGGTCTGTCATAGCAATCAGCCCCAGCATTTT | CATISKTRRTRDRVCHSNQPQHF | TRBD1 | - | 23 | TRBJ1-5 | TRBV24-1
TGTGCCAGCAGTTTTTTAATTAGAGTTAGAGAACCCGAATCGAACACTGAAGCTTTCTTT | CASSFLIRVREPESNTEAFF | - | once | 20 | TRBJ1-1 | TRBV28
TGTGCCAGCAGACAACCGAAAGACTACGAGCAGTACTTC | CASRQPKDYEQYF | - | - | 13 | TRBJ2-7 | TRBV28
TGTGCCAGCAGTGGGGCCCGTTTGGGGGGAAGCCTAGGAGAGACCCAGTACTTC | CASSGARLGGSLGETQYF | - | - | 18 | TRBJ2-5 | TRBV28
TGTGCCTGGAGATCGTTACTAGCGGACTCCTACAATGAGCAGTTCTTC | CAWRSLLADSYNEQFF | TRBD2 | - | 16 | TRBJ2-1 | TRBV30
TGTGCCACCAGTGATTTGACGGTAAACTATGGCTACACCTTC | CATSDLTVNYGYTF | - | - | 14 | TRBJ1-2 | TRBV24-1
TGTGCCAGCAGCCACCCAACACGAGGACAAGAGACCCAGTACTTC | CASSHPTRGQETQYF | - | - | 15 | TRBJ2-5 | TRBV14
TGTGCCAGCAGCCCCTCAGAAGGCAGGGTACGTCGAGGCTACACCTTC | CASSPSEGRVRRGYTF | - | - | 16 | TRBJ1-2 | TRBV3-1/TRBV3-2
TGTGCCAGCAGCGCCGGGACTTACAATGAGCAGTTCTTC | CASSAGTYNEQFF | - | - | 13 | TRBJ2-1 | TRBV9